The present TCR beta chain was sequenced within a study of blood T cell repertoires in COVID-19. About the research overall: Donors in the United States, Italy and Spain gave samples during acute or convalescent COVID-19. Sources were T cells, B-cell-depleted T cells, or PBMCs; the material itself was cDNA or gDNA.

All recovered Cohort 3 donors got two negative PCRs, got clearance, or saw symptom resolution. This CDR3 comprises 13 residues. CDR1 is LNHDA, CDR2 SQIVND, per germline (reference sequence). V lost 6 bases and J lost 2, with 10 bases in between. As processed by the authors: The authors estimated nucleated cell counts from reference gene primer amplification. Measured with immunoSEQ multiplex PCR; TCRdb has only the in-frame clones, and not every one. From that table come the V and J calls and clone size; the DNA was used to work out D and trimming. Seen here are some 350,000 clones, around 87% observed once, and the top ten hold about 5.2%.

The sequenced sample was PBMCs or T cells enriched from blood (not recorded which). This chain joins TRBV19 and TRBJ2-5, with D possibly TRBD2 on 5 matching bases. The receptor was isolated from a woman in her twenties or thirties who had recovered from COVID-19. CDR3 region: CASRMSGQETQYF. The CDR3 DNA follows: TGTGCCAGTAGGATGTCGGGACAAGAGACCCAGTACTTC. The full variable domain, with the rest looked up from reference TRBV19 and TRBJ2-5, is DGGITQSPKYLFRKEGQNVTLSCEQNLNHDAMYWYRQDPGQGLRLIYYSQIVNDFQKGDIAEGYSVSREKKESFPLTVTSAQKNPTAFYLCASRMSGQETQYFGPGTRLLVL.